The entry that follows covers one T cell receptor beta chain sequence. This sample is drawn from a study of blood T cell repertoires in COVID-19. Study-wide context: Both acute and convalescent COVID-19 samples were obtained from the United States, Italy and Spain.

In the original analysis: Reference gene primer amplification gave estimated nucleated cell counts. Produced via immunoSEQ multiplex PCR; TCRdb's table is partial and in-frame only. The V and J calls and clone size come from that table; D and trimming were worked out from the DNA. The sample carries about 90,000 clones, 75% to 85% recorded once. The germline V gene has CDR1 LGHNA and CDR2 YSLEER. Trimming removed 4 bases at V and 2 bases at J, with 8 bases between. This CDR3 has 13 amino acids. The receptor's source is a woman aged 70-85 years with acute or convalescent COVID-19. The chain is built from TRBV4-3 and TRBJ1-1; no clear D. The sequenced sample was peripheral blood. The CDR3 DNA reads TGCGCCAGCAGCCTGGAGTTCAACACTGAAGCTTTCTTT. It specifies CASSLEFNTEAFF.